This TCR beta chain was sequenced in a study of blood T cell repertoires in COVID-19. Overall study context: Sites in the United States, Italy and Spain provided acute and convalescent COVID-19 samples. In each case, the material was cDNA or gDNA derived from T cells, B-cell-depleted T cells, or PBMCs.

In the original workflow: Estimated nucleated cell counts came from reference gene primer amplification. Sequencing used immunoSEQ multiplex PCR; TCRdb keeps in-frame clones, though not all of them. Clonal size and the V and J genes are those of that table, whereas D and trimming came from the DNA. In the table there are some 140,000 clones, 85% to 90% of which are singletons. The V and J ends lost 5 bases and 6 bases respectively, with 10 bases between them. The CDR3 is 13 residues long. CDR1 is KGHDR, CDR2 SFDVKD, per germline. Material: peripheral blood. The origin of this receptor is a man between 50 and 59 years old with active or convalescent COVID-19. The gene calls are TRBV24-1 and TRBJ2-1; unclear D gene. CDR3 nucleotide sequence: TGTGCCACCAGTGTTTCCCCATTCAATGAGCAGTTCTTC. Its protein product is CATSVSPFNEQFF.